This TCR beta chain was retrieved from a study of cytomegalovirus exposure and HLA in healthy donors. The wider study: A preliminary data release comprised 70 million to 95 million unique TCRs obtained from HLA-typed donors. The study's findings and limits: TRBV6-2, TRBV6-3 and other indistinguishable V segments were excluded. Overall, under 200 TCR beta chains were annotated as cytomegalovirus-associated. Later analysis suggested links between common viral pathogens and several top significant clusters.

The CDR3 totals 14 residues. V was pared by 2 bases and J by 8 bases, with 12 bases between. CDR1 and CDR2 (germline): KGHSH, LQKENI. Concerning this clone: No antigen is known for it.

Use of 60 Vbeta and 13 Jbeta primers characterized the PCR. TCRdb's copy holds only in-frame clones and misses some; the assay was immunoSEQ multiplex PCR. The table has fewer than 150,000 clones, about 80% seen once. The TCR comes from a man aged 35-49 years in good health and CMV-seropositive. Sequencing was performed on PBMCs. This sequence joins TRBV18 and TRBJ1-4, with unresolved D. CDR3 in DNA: TGTGCCAGCTCACCAGGAGGGTGGAGAGAAAAACTGTTTTTT. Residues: CASSPGGWREKLFF. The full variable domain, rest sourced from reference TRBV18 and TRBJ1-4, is NAGVMQNPRHLVRRRGQEARLRCSPMKGHSHVYWYRQLPEEGLKFMVYLQKENIIDESGMPKERFSAEFPKEGPSILRIQQVVRGDSAAYFCASSPGGWREKLFFGSGTQLSVL.